This TCR beta chain was profiled in a study of long-term antiretroviral therapy in people with HIV. PBMC samples from each donor numbered at least one pre-ART and at least two post-ART. This was the immunoSEQ v3.0 assay at survey level. Sequencing was performed with immunoSEQ multiplex PCR; in TCRdb, only in-frame clones are kept and a portion is missing. The table shows approximately 47,000 clones, with under 90% occurring only once. This clone was counted between two and nine times. Its antigen is currently unknown. Overall study results and limits: Across all time points, the repertoire was dominated by clones that expanded before ART.

The TCR sequence derives from a woman aged 18-29 years with HIV. The sequencing here drew on unsorted PBMCs, taken 0.8 years after starting antiretroviral therapy.

CDR3 nucleotides: TGTGCCAGCACCATTACCTCCTACGAGCAGTACTTC. It is translated as CASTITSYEQYF. V and J are TRBV6-1 and TRBJ2-7; D ambiguous. Trimming shortened V by 7 bases and J by 0 bases, and 7 bases separated the two germline ends. CDR3 length equals 12 residues. CDR1 is MNHNS and CDR2 is SASEGT in the germline V gene.